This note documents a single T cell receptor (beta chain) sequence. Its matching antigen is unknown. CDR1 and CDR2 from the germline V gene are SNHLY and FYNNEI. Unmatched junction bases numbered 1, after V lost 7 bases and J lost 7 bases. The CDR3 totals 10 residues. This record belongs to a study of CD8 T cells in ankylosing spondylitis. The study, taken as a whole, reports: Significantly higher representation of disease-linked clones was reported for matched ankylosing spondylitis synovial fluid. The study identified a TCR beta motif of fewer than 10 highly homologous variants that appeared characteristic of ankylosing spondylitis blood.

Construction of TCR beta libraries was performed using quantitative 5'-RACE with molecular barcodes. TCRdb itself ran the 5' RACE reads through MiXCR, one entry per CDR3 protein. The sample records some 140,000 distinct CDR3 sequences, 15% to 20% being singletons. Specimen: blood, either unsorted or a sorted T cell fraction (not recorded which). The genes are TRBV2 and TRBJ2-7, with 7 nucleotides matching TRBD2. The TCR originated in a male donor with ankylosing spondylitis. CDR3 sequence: CASNGREQYF. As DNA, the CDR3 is TGTGCCAGCAACGGGAGGGAGCAGTACTTC.